This T cell receptor (beta chain) was sequenced for a study of OX40 agonist ivuxolimab in advanced cancers. Study at large: While on treatment, patients had intravenous ivuxolimab at 0.01 to 10 mg/kg every 2 weeks. Study-level findings and limits: Doses of 0.1 to 3.0 mg/kg were accompanied by clonal expansion of CD4+ and CD8+ blood T cells by week 6.

Clones were sequenced by immunoSEQ multiplex PCR, and TCRdb holds only the in-frame ones, with some missing. The sample has fewer than 80,000 clones, more than 85% seen once. Trimming cost V 5 bases and J 12 bases; bases outside gene matches: 8. Germline CDR1 MDHEN, CDR2 SYDVKM. The CDR3 extends over 13 amino acids. A word on this clone: No antigen is known for it.

The sample consisted of CD4+ or CD8+ T cells sorted from blood, taken in a trial of the OX40 agonist ivuxolimab. This chain uses TRBV28 with TRBJ2-1; 9 bases are shared with TRBD1. This clonotype was obtained from an adult with an advanced solid tumor such as melanoma, head and neck, liver or kidney cancer. CDR3 amino acids: CASSNLDRGLQFF. In nucleotides, the CDR3 is TGTGCCAGCAGTAACCTGGACAGGGGCCTGCAGTTCTTC.